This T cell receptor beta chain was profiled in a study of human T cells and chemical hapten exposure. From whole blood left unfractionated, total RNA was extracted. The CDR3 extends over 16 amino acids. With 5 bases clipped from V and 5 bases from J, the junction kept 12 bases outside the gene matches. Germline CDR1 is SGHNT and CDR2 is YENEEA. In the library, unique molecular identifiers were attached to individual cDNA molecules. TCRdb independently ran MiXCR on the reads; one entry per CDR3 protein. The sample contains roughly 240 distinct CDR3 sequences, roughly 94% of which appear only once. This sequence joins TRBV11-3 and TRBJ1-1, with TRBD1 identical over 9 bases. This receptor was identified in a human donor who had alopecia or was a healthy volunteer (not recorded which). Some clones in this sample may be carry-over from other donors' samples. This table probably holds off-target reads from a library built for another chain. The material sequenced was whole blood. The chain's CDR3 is CASSPPGTGWRTEAFF. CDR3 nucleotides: TGTGCCAGCAGCCCGCCGGGGACAGGGTGGAGGACTGAAGCTTTCTTT.